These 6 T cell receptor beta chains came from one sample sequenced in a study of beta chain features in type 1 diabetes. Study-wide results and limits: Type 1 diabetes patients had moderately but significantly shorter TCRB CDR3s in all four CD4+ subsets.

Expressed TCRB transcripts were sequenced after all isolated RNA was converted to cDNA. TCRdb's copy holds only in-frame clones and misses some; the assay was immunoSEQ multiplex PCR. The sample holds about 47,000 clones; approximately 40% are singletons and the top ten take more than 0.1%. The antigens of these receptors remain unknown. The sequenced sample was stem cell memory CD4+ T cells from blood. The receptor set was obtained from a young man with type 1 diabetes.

This chain's CDR3 is CASTGGTGPYGYTF. DNA for the CDR3: TGTGCCAGCACTGGGGGGACAGGACCTTATGGCTACACCTTC. J is TRBJ1-2 and V is TRBV6-5; TRBD1 matches 8 bases. The CDR3 loop spans 14 amino acids. CDR1 and CDR2 (germline): MNHEY, SVGAGI. The V gene end was trimmed by 7 bases and the J gene end by 5 bases; junction bases not matched to a gene: 9.

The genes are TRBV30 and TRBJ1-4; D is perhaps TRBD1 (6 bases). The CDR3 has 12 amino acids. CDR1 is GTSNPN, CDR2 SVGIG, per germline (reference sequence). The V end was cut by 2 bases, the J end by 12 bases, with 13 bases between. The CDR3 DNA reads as TGTGCCTGGAGTTTAGACTGGGGGCAACTGTTTTTT. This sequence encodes CAWSLDWGQLFF.

CDR3 DNA: TGTGCCAGCTCACCGGGACAGGGCTCCACCGGGGAGCTGTTTTTT. It codes for CASSPGQGSTGELFF. The chain combines TRBV18 with TRBJ2-2; 9 bases are a match to TRBD1. Germline values: CDR1 KGHSH, CDR2 LQKENI. V dropped 3 bases and J dropped 4; count of bases not matched to a gene: 3. The CDR3 extends over 15 amino acids.

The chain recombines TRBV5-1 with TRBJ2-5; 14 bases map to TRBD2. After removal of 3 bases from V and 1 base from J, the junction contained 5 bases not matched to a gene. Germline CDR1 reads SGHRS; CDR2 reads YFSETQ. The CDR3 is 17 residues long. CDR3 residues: CASSSGTSGGPQETQYF. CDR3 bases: TGCGCCAGCAGCTCAGGGACTAGCGGGGGCCCCCAAGAGACCCAGTACTTC. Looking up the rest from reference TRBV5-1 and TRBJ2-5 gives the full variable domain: KAGVTQTPRYLIKTRGQQVTLSCSPISGHRSVSWYQQTPGQGLQFLFEYFSETQRNKGNFPGRFSGRQFSNSRSEMNVSTLELGDSALYLCASSSGTSGGPQETQYFGPGTRLLVL.

The CDR3 DNA reads TGCAGCGTTGAAGATCTGGGACAGAGAGACAATGAGCAGTTCTTC. Protein product: CSVEDLGQRDNEQFF. This chain links TRBV29-1 with TRBJ2-1; 7 bases agree with TRBD1. Germline values: CDR1 SQVTM, CDR2 ANQGSEA. V shed 0 bases, J shed 5 bases, and the junction held 7 bases outside the gene matches. The CDR3 consists of 15 residues.

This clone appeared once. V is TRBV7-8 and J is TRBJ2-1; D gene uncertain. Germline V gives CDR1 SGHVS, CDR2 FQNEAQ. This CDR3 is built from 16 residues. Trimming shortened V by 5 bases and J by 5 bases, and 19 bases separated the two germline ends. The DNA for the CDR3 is TGTGCCAGCAGCCCCCGCGCCGGGTCACTGAACAATGAGCAGTTCTTC. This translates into CASSPRAGSLNNEQFF.